This T cell receptor (beta chain) was documented in a study of control samples from healthy donors and cancer patients. The data were produced by immunoSEQ multiplex PCR, yet TCRdb's version contains in-frame clones alone and is incomplete. The data show about 130,000 clones, roughly nine tenths seen once. The CDR3 totals 11 residues. The ends were cut back, 5 bases at V and 9 bases at J, with 8 bases in the middle. This chain joins TRBV12-3 or TRBV12-4 and TRBJ2-1, with D uncertain. The source of this sequence is a man younger than 35 in good health. Sequenced: blood. In DNA form, the CDR3 reads TGTGCCAGCAGTCAAATTATTGAGCAGTTCTTC. Translated, it gives CASSQIIEQFF.